This TCR beta chain was obtained from a study of blood T cells in healthy people across ages. This clonotype was observed a handful of times. Germline V gene lookup returns CDR1 LGHNA and CDR2 YSLEER. The CDR3 is 14 residues long. V was trimmed by 2 bases and J by 6 bases, leaving 11 bases between them. Using a J-beta primer mix together with a sample-barcoded 5' primer, a second PCR was run for about 7 to 12 cycles. TCRdb analysed the 5' RACE reads with MiXCR anew, one entry per CDR3 protein. There are roughly 1.4 million distinct CDR3 sequences in the sample; around 55% occur only once, and more than 6% lies in the top ten.

This sequence was found in a man between 18 and 29 years old in good health. The rearrangement uses TRBV4-3 and TRBJ2-1; D remains unclear. The material sequenced was blood. DNA of the CDR3: TGCGCCAGCAGCCAAATCTCAGCGAGCAATGAGCAGTTCTTC. Translating gives CASSQISASNEQFF.